This TCR beta chain was found in a study of shared clonotypes between healthy human individuals. Study context: Each donor had three CD4 naive, three CD4 memory, two CD8 naive and one CD8 memory plate.

This clone occurred a few times. Within the sample, other DNA sequences also encode this same CDR3. Free of recent acute infections or vaccinations, the donors were healthy HIV-negative adults. Per germline, CDR1 SGHTA and CDR2 FQGTGA. The CDR3 runs 12 residues. The germline V and J ends were trimmed by 5 bases and 0 bases, with 3 bases remaining between them. Only in-frame clones appear in the TCRdb table, and some are missing; sequencing was by immunoSEQ multiplex PCR. The sample records about 1.1 million clones, about 80% being singletons. The receptor was derived from a man younger than 35 in good health. Some clones in this sample may be carry-over from other donors' samples. This chain joins TRBV7-3 and TRBJ2-3; D is uncertain. Specimen: memory CD4+ T cells from PBMCs. Described subset: CD45RA-negative fraction. The CDR3 region is CASSLSTDTQYF. The CDR3 nucleotides read TGTGCCAGCAGCCTGAGCACAGATACGCAGTATTTT.